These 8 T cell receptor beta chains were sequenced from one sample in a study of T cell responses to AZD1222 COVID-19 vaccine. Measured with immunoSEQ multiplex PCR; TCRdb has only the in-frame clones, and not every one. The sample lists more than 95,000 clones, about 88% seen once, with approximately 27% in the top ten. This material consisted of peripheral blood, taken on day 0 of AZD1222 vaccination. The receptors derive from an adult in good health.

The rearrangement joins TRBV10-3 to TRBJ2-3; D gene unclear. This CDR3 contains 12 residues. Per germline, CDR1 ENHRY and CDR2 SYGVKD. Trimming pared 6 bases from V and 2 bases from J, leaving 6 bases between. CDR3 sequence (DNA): TGTGCCATCAGAGAAGACACAGATACGCAGTATTTT. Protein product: CAIREDTDTQYF.

The CDR3 DNA reads TGTGCCAGCAGCCCCGGGCTCGCTTTCTTT. Its translation is CASSPGLAFF. V usage is TRBV12-1 and J usage is TRBJ1-1. TRBV12-1 is termed a pseudogene. CDR3 length: 10 amino acids.

CDR3 region: CASSFSRDRDTEAFF. CDR3 coding DNA: TGTGCCAGCAGCTTTTCCCGGGACAGGGACACTGAAGCTTTCTTT. This chain uses TRBV5-4 with TRBJ1-1, with 9 nucleotides matching TRBD1. Germline CDR1 is SGHNT and CDR2 is YYREEE (reference sequence). With V trimmed by 2 bases and J by 3 bases, 5 bases remained unmatched. The CDR3 contains 15 residues.

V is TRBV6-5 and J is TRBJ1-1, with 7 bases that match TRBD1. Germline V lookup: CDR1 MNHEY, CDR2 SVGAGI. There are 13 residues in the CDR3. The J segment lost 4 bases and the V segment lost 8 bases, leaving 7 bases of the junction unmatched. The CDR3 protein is CASAARGPTEAFF. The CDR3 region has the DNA TGTGCCAGCGCCGCGAGGGGGCCCACTGAAGCTTTCTTT.

CDR3 DNA: TGTGCCACCAGTGCCCGGACAGGGGGCACAGATACGCAGTATTTT. This gives the protein CATSARTGGTDTQYF. J is TRBJ2-3 and V is TRBV24-1; 9 bases map to TRBD1. V shed 5 bases, J shed 1 base, and the junction held 3 bases outside the gene matches. This CDR3 has 15 residues. Per germline, CDR1 KGHDR and CDR2 SFDVKD.

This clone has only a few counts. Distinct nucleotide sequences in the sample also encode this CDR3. The CDR3 DNA reads TGTGCCAGCAGCTTGGAGGGACAGTCCTCCTACGAGCAGTACTTC. As protein: CASSLEGQSSYEQYF. The chain joins TRBV11-1 to TRBJ2-7; D is possibly TRBD1 (7 bases). This CDR3 has 15 amino acids. V shed 3 bases and J shed 0 bases, with 12 bases lying between them. Per germline, CDR1 SGHAT and CDR2 FQDESV (reference sequence).

The CDR3 DNA reads TGTGCCAGCAGCCAAGGGGACAGGGCGGATACGCAGTATTTT. Translating it yields CASSQGDRADTQYF. The J gene is TRBJ2-3, the V gene TRBV3-1 (or the pseudogene TRBV3-2), with TRBD1 identical over 9 bases. The germline V gene encodes CDR1 LGHDT and CDR2 YNNKEL (reference sequence). The CDR3 extends over 14 amino acids. The trim removed 1 base at V and 6 bases at J, leaving 2 bases unmatched.

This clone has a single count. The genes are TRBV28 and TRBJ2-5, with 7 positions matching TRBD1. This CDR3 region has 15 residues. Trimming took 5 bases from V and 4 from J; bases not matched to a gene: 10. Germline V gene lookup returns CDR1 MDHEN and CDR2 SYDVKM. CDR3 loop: CASSPGTARPETQYF. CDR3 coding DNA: TGTGCCAGCAGTCCCGGGACAGCCCGACCAGAGACCCAGTACTTC.